Each of the 30 T cell receptor beta chains below was sequenced from the same sample in a study of Graves' ophthalmopathy and Graves' hyperthyroidism. Amplification from RNA transcripts yielded the TCR beta CDR3 regions. In the first round, RT-PCR was carried out with HTBI primers, and a multiplex PCR formed the second round. TCRdb re-called the multiplex PCR reads through MiXCR, storing one row per CDR3 protein. The data contain more than 300,000 distinct CDR3 sequences, 17% of them singletons. The specimen sequenced was peripheral blood. These receptor sequences come from an adult woman with stable Graves' hyperthyroidism.

This clonotype came up many times. The chain couples TRBV19 to TRBJ1-1; the match to TRBD1 covers 7 bases. V was pared by 5 bases and J by 8 bases, with 17 bases of the junction left unmatched. CDR1 is LNHDA, CDR2 SQIVND, per germline (reference sequence). The CDR3 spans 16 residues. CDR3 coding DNA: TGTGCCAGTAGTTCGACAGGGTCGGGCTACAGAGCGGAAGCTTTCTTT. Translation: CASSSTGSGYRAEAFF.

This clonotype has a count of ten or more. The chain employs TRBV11-1 and TRBJ2-7; 9 nucleotides match TRBD2. The V segment lost 5 bases and the J segment 5 bases; nucleotides outside the gene matches: 10. CDR1 is SGHAT, CDR2 FQDESV, per germline (reference sequence). CDR3 length: 15 residues. CDR3 loop: CASSPEAGGPHEQYF. CDR3 coding DNA: TGTGCCAGCAGCCCCGAGGCGGGAGGGCCCCACGAGCAGTACTTC. The entire variable domain, with the rest obtained from reference TRBV11-1 and TRBJ2-7, is as follows: EAEVAQSPRYKITEKSQAVAFWCDPISGHATLYWYRQILGQGPELLVQFQDESVVDDSQLPKDRFSAERLKGVDSTLKIQPAELGDSAMYLCASSPEAGGPHEQYFGPGTRLTVT.

This clonotype was found many times. The rearrangement uses TRBV7-2 and TRBJ2-2; D is uncertain. V gave up 4 bases and J gave up 1 base, with 7 bases separating them. Per the germline V gene, CDR1 is SGHTA and CDR2 is FQGNSA. The CDR3 has 14 residues. The CDR3 sequence is CASSSNMNTGELFF. CDR3 in DNA: TGTGCCAGCAGCTCGAACATGAACACCGGGGAGCTGTTTTTT.

This clonotype was picked up many times. J is TRBJ2-7 and V is TRBV11-2, with 8 bases that match TRBD1. V gave up 5 bases and J gave up 3 bases; unmatched junction bases: 9. CDR3 size: 15 residues. Germline V lookup: CDR1 SGHAT, CDR2 FQNNGV. The CDR3 loop reads CASSPGQAWGYEQYF. In DNA, the CDR3 is TGTGCCAGCAGCCCGGGACAGGCCTGGGGCTACGAGCAGTACTTC.

This clonotype has at least ten counts. The chain links TRBV2 to TRBJ2-5; 9 nucleotides align to TRBD1. CDR3 length equals 13 residues. Germline CDR1 reads SNHLY; CDR2 reads FYNNEI. V lost 6 bases to trimming and J lost 5 bases; unmatched junction nucleotides: 4. The CDR3 region is CASRGQGQETQYF. DNA of the CDR3: TGTGCCAGCAGGGGACAGGGACAGGAGACCCAGTACTTC.

This clonotype showed up many times. The rearrangement uses TRBV24-1 and TRBJ2-7; D gene ambiguous. V lost 4 bases to trimming and J lost 0 bases, with 9 bases between them. CDR3 length: 14 amino acids. Germline lookup yields CDR1 KGHDR and CDR2 SFDVKD. DNA of the CDR3: TGTGCCACCAGTGAAGGTGCCATCTCCTACGAGCAGTACTTC. Translating gives CATSEGAISYEQYF.

In its sample, this clonotype was seen many times. The chain recombines TRBV27 with TRBJ2-6; TRBD1 matches at 9 bases. CDR3 length: 17 amino acids. The V gene's germline CDR1 is MNHEY and CDR2 SMNVEV (reference sequence). V was clipped by 6 bases and J by 1 base; unmatched bases: 7. Written as DNA, the CDR3 is TGTGCCAGCAGCGGGACAGGGTTTCCATCTGGGGCCAACGTCCTGACTTTC. This sequence encodes CASSGTGFPSGANVLTF.

The DNA of the CDR3 is TGTGCCAGCACCCGGGCTTCGATGGGGGGCGAGCAGTACTTC. The encoded protein is CASTRASMGGEQYF. This chain uses TRBV6-1 with TRBJ2-7, with TRBD2 as a possible D gene (6 bases). CDR3 size: 14 residues. Germline CDR1 and CDR2: MNHNS and SASEGT. V was clipped by 7 bases and J by 6 bases, with 19 bases between them.

CDR3 in DNA: TGTGCCAGCAGTGCCGGGACAGCAGGAGGCTACACCTTC. This gives the protein CASSAGTAGGYTF. The genes are TRBV6-2 or TRBV6-3 and TRBJ1-2; TRBD1 matches 7 bases. This CDR3 spans 13 amino acids. With 5 bases clipped from V and 8 bases from J, the junction kept 8 bases outside the gene matches. Germline V gives CDR1 MNHEY, CDR2 SVGEGT.

About this clonotype itself: An end of the junction differs from the germline gene, which may be a read error. This chain joins TRBV19 and TRBJ2-7; TRBD1 agrees at 9 bases. Germline CDR1 is LNHDA and CDR2 is SQIVND (reference sequence). This CDR3 is 15 amino acids long. The CDR3 spells CASSIDLGTGYEHYF. The CDR3 nucleotides are TGTGCCAGTAGTATAGATCTGGGGACAGGGTACGAGCACTACTTC. Full variable domain (remainder filled in from reference TRBV19 and TRBJ2-7): DGGITQSPKYLFRKEGQNVTLSCEQNLNHDAMYWYRQDPGQGLRLIYYSQIVNDFQKGDIAEGYSVSREKKESFPLTVTSAQKNPTAFYLCASSIDLGTGYEHYFGPGTRLTVT.

The rearrangement links TRBV29-1 to TRBJ2-3; 8 bases match TRBD2. There are 15 residues in the CDR3. J lost 4 bases, V lost 6 bases, and 12 bases had no gene match. CDR1 and CDR2 (germline): SQVTM, ANQGSEA. The CDR3 DNA sequence: TGCAGCGTCGCTTTGTGGGCGGGAGGTTCAGATACGCAGTATTTT. Protein product: CSVALWAGGSDTQYF.

This clonotype was observed many times. At one end the junction does not follow the germline gene, possibly because of a read error. This sequence joins TRBV27 and TRBJ2-4; D call uncertain. The CDR3 loop spans 14 amino acids. In germline, CDR1 is MNHEY, CDR2 SMNVEV (reference sequence). For the CDR3, the DNA is TGTGCCAGCAGCACTGTGTTGGAAGGAAACATTAAGTACTTC. It translates to CASSTVLEGNIKYF.

The genes are TRBV6-2 or TRBV6-3 and TRBJ2-6, with D uncertain. V lost 6 bases and J lost 0, with 9 bases in between. Germline V gene sequence: CDR1 MNHEY, CDR2 SVGEGT. The CDR3 length is 15 residues. The CDR3 nucleotides are TGTGCCAGCAGCCACGAAAGCTCTGGGGCCAACGTCCTGACTTTC. This sequence encodes CASSHESSGANVLTF.

This clonotype has only a few counts. The V gene is TRBV2, the J gene TRBJ2-7; 7 positions agree with TRBD1. J gave up 0 bases and V 3 bases, and 11 bases lay outside the gene matches. The length of the CDR3 is 17 residues. Looked up from germline, CDR1 is SNHLY and CDR2 is FYNNEI. The CDR3: CASSDNRGQTYSYEQYF. DNA of the CDR3: TGTGCCAGCAGTGACAACAGGGGACAAACTTACTCCTACGAGCAGTACTTC.

This clonotype has a count of ten or more. This chain joins TRBV28 and TRBJ2-2, with 10 nucleotides matching TRBD1. The V gene end was trimmed by 6 bases and the J gene end by 4 bases; junction bases not matched to a gene: 8. This CDR3 contains 16 residues. Germline lookup yields CDR1 MDHEN and CDR2 SYDVKM. The CDR3 spells CASSNPGQGSTGELFF. Here the CDR3 DNA reads TGTGCCAGCAGCAACCCGGGACAGGGGTCCACCGGGGAGCTGTTTTTT.

This clonotype was picked up many times. The chain carries TRBV6-5 and TRBJ1-1; D remains ambiguous. Germline CDR1 reads MNHEY; CDR2 reads SVGAGI. The germline V and J ends were trimmed by 3 bases and 13 bases, with 12 bases remaining between them. The CDR3 length is 11 residues. This CDR3 is CASSYQPSLFF. The DNA of the CDR3 is TGTGCCAGCAGTTATCAGCCCTCCCTTTTCTTT.

The table lists this clonotype with many counts. The chain couples TRBV27 to TRBJ2-5, with TRBD1 matching over 9 bases. Per germline, CDR1 MNHEY and CDR2 SMNVEV (reference sequence). The V and J ends lost 5 bases and 0 bases, in that order; junction bases with no gene match: 7. CDR3 length: 16 amino acids. CDR3 residues: CASSPRTGEYQETQYF. Written as DNA, the CDR3 is TGTGCCAGCAGTCCGCGGACAGGGGAGTACCAAGAGACCCAGTACTTC.

The V gene is TRBV6-2 or TRBV6-3, the J gene TRBJ1-5; D unresolved. With 2 bases removed from V and 5 bases from J, the gap between germline ends came to 25 bases. Germline V gives CDR1 MNHEY, CDR2 SVGEGT. The length of the CDR3 is 19 residues. The CDR3 DNA reads as TGTGCCAGCAGTTACACCCTTTTTCTGCCCCAGCCACGACATCAGCCCCAGCATTTT. As protein: CASSYTLFLPQPRHQPQHF.

The gene calls are TRBV12-3 or TRBV12-4 and TRBJ2-5; the D gene is possibly TRBD1 (6 bases). The CDR3 loop spans 18 amino acids. Trimming shortened V by 3 bases and J by 3 bases, and 23 bases separated the two germline ends. DNA of the CDR3: TGTGCCAGCAGTTTTGGATGGGGACACTGGGGTCGGGAAGAGACCCAGTACTTC. This gives the protein CASSFGWGHWGREETQYF.

For the CDR3, the DNA is TGTGCCAGCAGTTTGAGGGGGATTCACACTGAAGCTTTCTTT. Translating it yields CASSLRGIHTEAFF. J is TRBJ1-1 and V is TRBV12-3 or TRBV12-4; D is possibly TRBD1 (6 bases). This CDR3 is 14 amino acids long. The V and J ends lost 3 bases and 3 bases respectively, with 11 bases between them.

This clonotype was observed at least ten times. This chain uses TRBV6-2 or TRBV6-3 with TRBJ1-6, with 8 positions matching TRBD1. The ends lost 5 bases at V and 10 bases at J; junction bases unmatched: 10. There are 15 residues in the CDR3. Germline CDR1 and CDR2: MNHEY and SVGEGT. The CDR3 reads CASSALTGGPSPLHF. The CDR3 nucleotides are TGTGCCAGCAGTGCCTTAACAGGGGGACCCTCACCCCTCCACTTT.

For this clonotype: A much more abundant neighbour one base away suggests this may be a read error. The gene calls are TRBV12-3 or TRBV12-4 and TRBJ2-4, with D tentatively TRBD2 (6 bases). CDR3 length: 13 residues. CDR3 nucleotides: TGTGCCAGCAGTTTTCCGGGAGTAGACATTCGGTACTTC. The encoded protein is CASSFPGVDIRYF.

In its sample, this clonotype was seen a few times. The chain carries TRBV20-1 and TRBJ2-5, with 8 bases lining up with TRBD1. The CDR3 has 13 amino acids. V lost 6 bases, J lost 6 bases, and 9 bases stayed unmatched. Germline loops: CDR1 DFQATT, CDR2 SNEGSKA (reference sequence). CDR3 in amino acids: CSARQGPGKTQYF. The CDR3 DNA is TGCAGTGCCAGACAGGGGCCAGGAAAGACCCAGTACTTC.

This clonotype was found a few times. This chain uses TRBV7-2 with TRBJ2-4; the match to TRBD1 covers 12 bases. With 0 bases clipped from V and 1 base from J, the junction kept 7 bases outside the gene matches. This CDR3 has 19 residues. Per the germline V gene, CDR1 is SGHTA and CDR2 is FQGNSA. CDR3 sequence (DNA): TGTGCCAGCAGCTTAGCTCGGGACAGGGGGCCGTCGGCCAAAAACATTCAGTACTTC. It codes for CASSLARDRGPSAKNIQYF.

Written as DNA, the CDR3 is TGTGCCACCAGTGATTTGCGCCCGGTACAAGAGACCCAGTACTTC. This gives the protein CATSDLRPVQETQYF. The gene calls are TRBV24-1 and TRBJ2-5; D remains unclear. The V end lost 0 bases, the J end lost 2 bases, and 9 bases lay between the germline ends. Germline CDR1 and CDR2: KGHDR and SFDVKD. There are 15 residues in the CDR3.

This clonotype was recorded at least ten times. This chain uses TRBV4-2 with TRBJ2-5; 10 nucleotides align to TRBD1. The CDR3 runs to 16 residues. CDR1 is LGHNA and CDR2 is YNFKEQ in the germline V gene. With 0 bases clipped from V and 5 bases from J, the junction kept 6 bases outside the gene matches. For the CDR3, the DNA is TGTGCCAGCAGCCAAGATCATGGGACAGGGGTGGAGACCCAGTACTTC. This translates into CASSQDHGTGVETQYF.

This clonotype was counted ten times or more. The rearrangement links TRBV12-3 or TRBV12-4 to TRBJ2-1; D perhaps matches TRBD1 (6 bases). The CDR3 runs to 14 residues. V lost 5 bases to trimming and J lost 5 bases, with 13 bases between them. The CDR3 nucleotides are TGTGCCAGCAGTCCAGGGGCTAGAAACAATGAGCAGTTCTTC. Translated, it gives CASSPGARNNEQFF.

Of note for this clonotype: A much larger clone differs by one base, so this may be a read error. The V gene is TRBV27, the J gene TRBJ2-7, with D perhaps given as TRBD1 or TRBD2 (6 bases each). Trimming removed 2 bases at V and 3 bases at J, with 14 bases between. This CDR3 is built from 15 residues. Germline CDR1 and CDR2: MNHEY and SMNVEV (reference sequence). DNA of the CDR3: TGTGCCAGCAGTTTAGGGGGGACACGGATCTACGAGCAGTACGTC. Its translation is CASSLGGTRIYEQYV.

This clonotype was observed at least ten times. The CDR3 protein is CAWSASGNYGYTF. In DNA form, the CDR3 reads TGTGCCTGGAGTGCCTCGGGCAACTATGGCTACACCTTC. The V gene is TRBV30, the J gene TRBJ1-2; D call uncertain. The germline V gene encodes CDR1 GTSNPN and CDR2 SVGIG (reference sequence). The CDR3 totals 13 residues. Trimming took off 1 base at V and 2 bases at J, with 8 bases between the two ends.

This clonotype appeared many times. This chain links TRBV7-9 with TRBJ2-2; no clear D gene. From germline, CDR1 is SEHNR and CDR2 FQNEAQ (reference sequence). Trimming left V 1 base short and J 0 bases short, with 6 bases between. The CDR3 totals 15 residues. CDR3 in amino acids: CASSLGGPNTGELFF. The CDR3 bases are TGTGCCAGCAGCTTAGGCGGACCGAACACCGGGGAGCTGTTTTTT.